The 8 T cell receptor beta chains listed next were all sequenced from one sample in a study of blood T cell repertoires in COVID-19. Repertoires were generated with immunoSEQ multiplex PCR, while TCRdb's copy carries only in-frame clones and drops some. This table holds around 130,000 clones, around 86% found once. Sequencing input: peripheral blood. The receptors here all came from a woman aged 80 or older with acute or convalescent COVID-19.

This clone was recorded once. The chain employs TRBV2 and TRBJ1-1; D remains ambiguous. The CDR3 loop spans 11 amino acids. V dropped 4 bases and J dropped 6 bases, with 6 bases sitting between them. The germline V gene encodes CDR1 SNHLY and CDR2 FYNNEI. The CDR3 loop is CASSVRAEAFF. The CDR3 bases are TGTGCCAGCAGTGTCCGCGCTGAAGCTTTCTTT.

The count of this clone is one. V gene TRBV5-1 combines with J gene TRBJ2-7; the D gene is possibly TRBD2 (7 bases). Germline V gene lookup returns CDR1 SGHRS and CDR2 YFSETQ. Trimming removed 4 bases from V and 2 bases from J, with 19 bases in between. The CDR3 consists of 16 residues. The CDR3 protein is CASSDLLGGAAYEQYF. DNA for the CDR3: TGCGCCAGCAGCGACCTCCTAGGGGGGGCTGCCTACGAGCAGTACTTC.

CDR3 amino acids: CASSYLWLGRGRSNQPQHF. CDR3 nucleotide sequence: TGTGCCAGCAGTTACCTTTGGCTGGGAAGGGGAAGGAGCAATCAGCCCCAGCATTTT. The V call is TRBV6-2 or TRBV6-3, the J call TRBJ1-5, with TRBD1 as a possible D gene (5 bases). With 2 bases removed from V and 1 base from J, the gap between germline ends came to 21 bases. The CDR3 sequence is 19 residues long. The germline CDR1 and CDR2 sequences are MNHEY and SVGEGT.

This chain uses TRBV30 with TRBJ1-6, with TRBD1 identical over 7 bases. The CDR3 has 17 amino acids. The V segment lost 2 bases and the J segment 7 bases; nucleotides outside the gene matches: 14. Germline lookup yields CDR1 GTSNPN and CDR2 SVGIG (reference sequence). Here the CDR3 reads CAWSLFMGGQENSPLHF. In DNA, the CDR3 is TGTGCCTGGAGTTTATTTATGGGTGGACAGGAAAATTCACCCCTCCACTTT.

The rearrangement links TRBV23-1 to TRBJ2-7, with TRBD1 as a possible D gene (5 bases). TRBV23-1 is noted as an ORF with a role that remains uncertain. V lost 0 bases and J 7 bases, leaving 10 bases between the germline ends. This CDR3 contains 13 residues. In DNA form, the CDR3 reads TGCGCCAGCAGTCAATCGAAGGGGTGGGAGCAGTACTTC. It yields the protein CASSQSKGWEQYF.

The rearrangement links TRBV3-1 (or the pseudogene TRBV3-2) to TRBJ1-2, with 12 bases identical to TRBD1. Germline-derived CDR1 and CDR2 are LGHDT and YNNKEL (reference sequence). V shed 0 bases and J 6 bases; nucleotides not matched to a gene: 5. CDR3 length: 16 residues. The CDR3 coding sequence is TGTGCCAGCAGCCAAGATATGGGGACAGGGGGCAATGGCTACACCTTC. Residues: CASSQDMGTGGNGYTF.

Only a few counts were recorded for this clone. The rearrangement joins TRBV7-2 to TRBJ2-7; D possibly corresponds to TRBD1 (5 bases). Deletions cut 6 bases from V and 4 bases from J, with 13 bases between. CDR1 and CDR2 (germline): SGHTA, FQGNSA. This CDR3 region has 13 residues. The CDR3: CASSRTQGYEQYF. The DNA for the CDR3 is TGTGCCAGCAGTCGAACCCAGGGATACGAGCAGTACTTC.

The V gene is TRBV9, the J gene TRBJ1-1; unclear D gene. The length of the CDR3 is 14 residues. V gave up 3 bases and J gave up 2 bases, with 11 bases separating them. CDR1 and CDR2 (germline): SGDLS, YYNGEE. CDR3 nucleotides: TGTGCCAGCAGCGGATCGGGGAGAAACACTGAAGCTTTCTTT. Translating gives CASSGSGRNTEAFF.